This TCR beta chain was found in a study of T cell changes during pregnancy in multiple sclerosis. Between the trimmed V and J ends, which lost 1 base and 7 bases, there was a span of 11 bases. The CDR3 spans 14 residues. CDR1 is MNHEY, CDR2 SMNVEV, per germline (reference sequence). Sequencing was performed with immunoSEQ multiplex PCR; in TCRdb, only in-frame clones are kept and a portion is missing. The table shows tens of thousands of clones, with approximately 95% occurring only once. V is TRBV27 and J is TRBJ2-4; D perhaps matches TRBD2 (6 bases). The sequence was collected from a female donor in good health, enrolled as a control in a pregnancy study. Material: peripheral blood, obtained in the second trimester of pregnancy. CDR3: CASSLLAGSNIQYF. CDR3 coding DNA: TGTGCCAGCAGTTTATTGGCGGGGAGTAACATTCAGTACTTC.